This TCR beta chain is from a study of blood T cell repertoires in COVID-19. This clone was detected once. Profiled with immunoSEQ multiplex PCR; TCRdb holds only in-frame clones, not every one. Here the sample spans fewer than 200,000 clones, roughly 80% being singletons. The V gene end was trimmed by 4 bases and the J gene end by 8 bases; junction bases not matched to a gene: 8. Germline values: CDR1 KGHDR, CDR2 SFDVKD. This CDR3 contains 14 residues. The sequenced sample consisted of PBMCs or T cells enriched from blood (not recorded which). The chain employs TRBV24-1 and TRBJ1-2; TRBD1 aligns across 8 bases. This clonotype was sampled from a woman in her fifties or sixties who had recovered from COVID-19. The CDR3 reads CATSDPRTGFGYTF. The CDR3, as DNA: TGTGCCACCAGTGACCCTAGGACAGGGTTCGGCTACACCTTC.